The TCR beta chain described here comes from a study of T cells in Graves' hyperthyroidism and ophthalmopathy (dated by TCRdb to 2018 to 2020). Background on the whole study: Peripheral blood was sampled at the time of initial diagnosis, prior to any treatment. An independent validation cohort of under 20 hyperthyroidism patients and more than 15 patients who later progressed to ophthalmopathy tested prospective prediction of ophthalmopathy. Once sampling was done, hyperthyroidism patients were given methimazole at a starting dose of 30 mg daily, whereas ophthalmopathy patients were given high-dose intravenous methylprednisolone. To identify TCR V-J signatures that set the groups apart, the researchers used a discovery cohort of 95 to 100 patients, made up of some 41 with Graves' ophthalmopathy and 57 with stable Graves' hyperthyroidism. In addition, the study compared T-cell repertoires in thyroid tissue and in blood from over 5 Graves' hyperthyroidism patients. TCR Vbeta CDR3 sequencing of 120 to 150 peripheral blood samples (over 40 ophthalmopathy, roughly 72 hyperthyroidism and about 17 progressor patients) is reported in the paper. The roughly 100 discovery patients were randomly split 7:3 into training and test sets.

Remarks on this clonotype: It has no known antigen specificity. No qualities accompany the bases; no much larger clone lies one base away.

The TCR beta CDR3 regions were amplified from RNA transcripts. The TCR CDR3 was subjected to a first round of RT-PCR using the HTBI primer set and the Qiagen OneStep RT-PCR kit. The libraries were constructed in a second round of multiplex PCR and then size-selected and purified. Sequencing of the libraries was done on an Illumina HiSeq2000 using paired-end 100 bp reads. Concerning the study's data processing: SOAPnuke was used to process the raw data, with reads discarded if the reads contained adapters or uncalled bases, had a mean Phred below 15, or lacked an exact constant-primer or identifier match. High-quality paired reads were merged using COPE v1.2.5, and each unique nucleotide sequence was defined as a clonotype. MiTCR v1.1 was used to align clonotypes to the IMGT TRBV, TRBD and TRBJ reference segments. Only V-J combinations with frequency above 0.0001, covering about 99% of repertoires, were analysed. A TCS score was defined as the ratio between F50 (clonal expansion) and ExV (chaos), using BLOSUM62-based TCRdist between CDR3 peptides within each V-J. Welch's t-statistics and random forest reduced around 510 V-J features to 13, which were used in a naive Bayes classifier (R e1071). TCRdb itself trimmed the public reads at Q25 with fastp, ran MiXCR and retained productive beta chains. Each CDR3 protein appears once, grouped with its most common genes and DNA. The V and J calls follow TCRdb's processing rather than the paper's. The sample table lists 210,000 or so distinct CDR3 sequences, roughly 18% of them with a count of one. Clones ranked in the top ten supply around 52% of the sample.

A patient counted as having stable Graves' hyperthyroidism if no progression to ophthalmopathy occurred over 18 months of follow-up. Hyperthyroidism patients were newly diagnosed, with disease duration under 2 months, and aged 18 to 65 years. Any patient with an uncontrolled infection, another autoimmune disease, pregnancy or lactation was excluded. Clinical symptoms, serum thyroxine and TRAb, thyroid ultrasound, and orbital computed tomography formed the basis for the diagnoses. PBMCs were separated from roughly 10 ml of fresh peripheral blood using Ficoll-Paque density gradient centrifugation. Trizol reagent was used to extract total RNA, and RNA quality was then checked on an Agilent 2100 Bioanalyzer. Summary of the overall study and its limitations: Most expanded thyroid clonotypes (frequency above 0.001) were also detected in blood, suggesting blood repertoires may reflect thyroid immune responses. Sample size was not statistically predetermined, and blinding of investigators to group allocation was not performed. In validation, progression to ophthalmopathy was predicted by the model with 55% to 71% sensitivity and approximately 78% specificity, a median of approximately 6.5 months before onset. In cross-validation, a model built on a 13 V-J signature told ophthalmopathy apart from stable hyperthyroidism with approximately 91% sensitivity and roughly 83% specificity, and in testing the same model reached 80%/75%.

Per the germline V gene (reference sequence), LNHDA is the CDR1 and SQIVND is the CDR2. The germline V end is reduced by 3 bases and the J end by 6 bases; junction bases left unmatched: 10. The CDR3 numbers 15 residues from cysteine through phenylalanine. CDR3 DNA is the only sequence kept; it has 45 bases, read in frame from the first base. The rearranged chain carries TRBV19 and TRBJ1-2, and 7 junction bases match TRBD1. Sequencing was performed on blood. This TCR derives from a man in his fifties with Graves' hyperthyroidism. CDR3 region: CASSIVGQEADGYTF. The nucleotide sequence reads TGTGCCAGTAGTATCGTCGGACAGGAGGCAGATGGCTACACCTTC.